This T cell receptor beta chain was found in a study of shared clonotypes between healthy human individuals (dated by TCRdb to the early 2020s). A note on the overall study: Two women and three men aged 18 to 49 years were included in the cohort. For each donor, CD4 naive and CD4 memory were each run on three plates, CD8 naive on two plates, and CD8 memory on one plate. To estimate repertoire size and how much clonotype sharing occurs between individuals, the study deeply sequenced the blood TCR repertoires of a handful of healthy adults. Different laboratories and diverse techniques were used to prepare libraries and sequence TCR repertoires, to increase sequencing depth and limit assay-specific biases. Between about 0.94 and 10 billion PBMCs per donor were obtained by leukapheresis. What the research found in general, with its limitations: Across four donors, about 4.5% of naive CD4, around 3.3% of naive CD8, about 2.3% of memory CD4, and under 0.45% of memory CD8 clonotypes were shared. Incomplete sequencing was indicated by rarefaction of sorted-subset datasets, despite the large sequencing depth. Compared with non-shared clonotypes, the clonotypes found in all four sorted-subset donors had higher generation probabilities. The small number of donors limited the genetic and exposure-history diversity represented. Pairwise subsampling led to the expectation that sequencing depth would affect the degree of clonotype sharing among donors. Larger estimated clonotype richness was generally found for naive subsets than for memory subsets. Sampling was restricted to blood, and TCR repertoires in tissues likely differ from the TCR repertoires found in blood.

V was cut back by 4 bases and J by 4 bases, leaving a gap of 10 bases between them. CDR1 and CDR2 are read off the germline V gene as SNHLY and FYNNEI. Inclusive of the bounding cysteine and phenylalanine, the CDR3 is 14 residues long. This entry keeps only the CDR3 DNA: 42 bases, framed from base 1. Concerning this clone: Its binding antigen is unknown. It has no much larger one-base neighbor in the sample; base qualities were not kept.

CD8 naive samples consisted of CD45RO-negative cells that were positively selected for CCR7, yielding a CD45RA+CCR7+ population without TemRA cells. Healthy HIV-negative adults with no recently reported acute infections or vaccinations were included as donors. Every donor was a Caucasian adult residing in Nashville, Tennessee, USA. Blood was obtained by leukapheresis, after which PBMCs were separated by Ficoll-Histopaque density gradient centrifugation and cryopreserved in liquid nitrogen vapor phase. Analytical flow cytometry was used to check the purity and quantity of each magnetically sorted T cell population. Genomic DNA was isolated from each sorted fraction and quantified by UV absorbance on a Nanodrop 2000c. Using the deep immunoSEQ assay, multiplex PCR amplified TCR CDR3 regions from genomic DNA. Genomic DNA extracted from each cell subset was distributed evenly over all wells of several immunoSEQ 96-well plates, and each plate served as one replicate. For sorted subsets, about 200 ng genomic DNA, equal to tens of thousands of T cell genomes, was loaded into each replicate PCR. Purified libraries were quantified with a Qubit 3.0 fluorometer, sized on a Bioanalyzer 2100, and re-quantified with the KAPA Library Quantification kit. A separate single-read 150-cycle Illumina NextSeq 550 flow cell was used to sequence each immunoSEQ 96-well plate. Per the authors' processing: Because only junctional sequences without quality scores were contained in the immunoSEQ output, filtering matching that applied to full-length reads could not be performed. To assign V/J genes and CDR3, sequences were annotated against IMGT germline references using PyIR, a Python wrapper for IgBLAST v1.9. Reads were filtered out if the reads had weak V/J assignments (E-value above 1e-6), no CDR3, stop codons, out-of-frame junctions, or ambiguous translated residues. V3J clonotypes were defined as sequences sharing the same inferred V gene, J gene, and CDR3 amino acid sequence. Percentage overlap between repertoires was calculated by dividing the number of shared unique clonotypes by the size of the smaller repertoire. Repertoire richness was assessed with RTK rarefaction, the Chao1 estimator, and Recon v2.1 estimates of unobserved clonotypes. For all TCRbeta clonotypes obtained by the gDNA method from several donors, generation probabilities were computed with OLGA. Drawn from immuneACCESS, this table holds only the in-frame rearrangements with V and J called that TCRdb kept. Clones are partly lost; checked studies trace under half to an unresolved V gene and leave the rest unexplained. V, J and clone size derive from that table, while D and trimming were established from the DNA sequence. This sample comprises hundreds of thousands of clones, about 97% of them detected only once. Clones ranked in the top ten supply roughly 0.23% of the sample.

The TCR was taken from a man in his thirties or forties in good health. The sequenced sample was naive CD8+ T cells sorted from blood. The label giving this sample's cell subset or site can be read as: CD45RA+CCR7+. This sequence uses TRBV2 and TRBJ2-2; TRBD2 is a possible D gene, resting on 6 matching bases. For the CDR3, the sequence is CASSGDLLTGELFF. The nucleotide sequence reads as follows: TGTGCCAGCAGTGGGGACTTACTCACCGGGGAGCTGTTTTTT. Where the CDR3 stops, the reference TRBV2 and TRBJ2-2 genes take over; the full variable domain is EPEVTQTPSHQVTQMGQEVILRCVPISNHLYFYWYRQILGQKVEFLVSFYNNEISEKSEIFDDQFSVERPDGSNFTLKIRSTKLEDSAMYFCASSGDLLTGELFFGEGSRLTVL.